Presented here are 17 T cell receptor beta chains from one specimen sequenced in a study of control samples from healthy donors and cancer patients. Only in-frame clones appear in the TCRdb table, and some are missing; sequencing was by immunoSEQ multiplex PCR. This sample has 88,000 or so clones; 94% occur once, and the top ten carry 4.8%. Sequenced material: blood. The origin of the receptors is a woman younger than 30 in good health.

J is TRBJ2-3 and V is TRBV28, with a weak D call TRBD2 (5 bases). CDR1 and CDR2 (germline): MDHEN, SYDVKM. CDR3 length equals 15 residues. The ends were cut back, 2 bases at V and 0 bases at J, with 9 bases in the middle. This CDR3 is CASSLAGSSTDTQYF. The DNA of the CDR3 is TGTGCCAGCAGTTTAGCGGGCTCTAGCACAGATACGCAGTATTTT.

The chain uses TRBV15 and TRBJ1-5; weak D call: TRBD1 (5 bases). V lost 0 bases and J 0 bases, leaving 9 bases between the germline ends. This CDR3 contains 16 residues. Looked up from germline, CDR1 is LNHNV and CDR2 is YYDKDF (reference sequence). In nucleotides, the CDR3 is TGTGCCACCAGCAGAGACGGCAGGGTTAGCAATCAGCCCCAGCATTTT. Protein sequence: CATSRDGRVSNQPQHF.

J is TRBJ1-3 and V is TRBV6-5; 7 bases are shared with TRBD1. V trimming: 9 bases; J trimming: 2 bases; junction bases outside the gene matches: 7. This CDR3 has 14 amino acids. CDR1 MNHEY and CDR2 SVGAGI come from the germline V gene. The DNA of the CDR3 is TGTGCCAGTTCGACAGGGCAAACTGGAAACACCATATATTTT. Its translation is CASSTGQTGNTIYF.

The chain couples TRBV6-5 to TRBJ1-3; D is undetermined. Per germline, CDR1 MNHEY and CDR2 SVGAGI. CDR3 size: 13 residues. Trimming removed 10 bases from V and 0 bases from J, with 10 bases in between. CDR3 loop: CATAENSGNTIYF. In DNA form, the CDR3 reads TGTGCCACAGCCGAAAACTCTGGAAACACCATATATTTT.

The chain carries TRBV2 and TRBJ1-5, with D maybe TRBD1 (6 bases). CDR1 and CDR2 from the germline V gene are SNHLY and FYNNEI. Deletions cut 7 bases from V and 1 base from J, with 8 bases between. The CDR3 is made up of 13 amino acids. Here the CDR3 DNA reads TGTGCCAGCATGGGACAAAGCAATCAGCCCCAGCATTTT. This codes for CASMGQSNQPQHF.

V is TRBV7-2 and J is TRBJ2-1; 10 bases are shared with TRBD2. The V and J ends lost 1 base and 9 bases, in that order; junction bases with no gene match: 3. The CDR3 has 14 amino acids. Germline V CDR1 and CDR2: SGHTA, FQGNSA. CDR3 DNA: TGTGCCAGCAGCTTAGAACTAGCGGGGTCTGAGCAGTTCTTC. Its protein product is CASSLELAGSEQFF.

The CDR3 nucleotides are TGCGCCAGCACGACTAGCGGGACTAGCTCCTACGAGCAGTACTTC. Residues: CASTTSGTSSYEQYF. The chain is built from TRBV5-1 and TRBJ2-7, with TRBD2 matching 11 bases. The CDR3 has 15 residues. Germline V gene data show CDR1 as SGHRS and CDR2 as YFSETQ. The ends lost 6 bases at V and 0 bases at J; junction bases unmatched: 5.

This rearrangement joins TRBV9 to TRBJ1-6; the D is unclear. Trimming took 7 bases from V and 8 from J, leaving 4 bases between them. Germline-derived CDR1 and CDR2 are SGDLS and YYNGEE. CDR3 length equals 10 residues. The CDR3 DNA reads as TGTGCCAGCGGGGATTCACCCCTCCACTTT. Translating gives CASGDSPLHF.

The J gene is TRBJ2-5, the V gene TRBV6-4; 10 bases fit TRBD2. CDR1 is MRHNA and CDR2 is SNTAGT in the germline V gene. The CDR3 has 16 residues. The junction had 5 bases not matched to a gene; V was cut back by 2 bases and J by 2 bases. CDR3 nucleotide sequence: TGTGCCAGCAGTGACCCTAGCGGGGGTTTTCAAGAGACCCAGTACTTC. This encodes CASSDPSGGFQETQYF.

The J gene is TRBJ1-2, the V gene TRBV7-2, with D perhaps TRBD1 (5 bases). CDR1 and CDR2 from the germline V gene are SGHTA and FQGNSA. The ends were cut back, 1 base at V and 2 bases at J, with 14 bases in the middle. The CDR3 spans 16 residues. DNA of the CDR3: TGTGCCAGCAGCTTAGGAAAGGGACTTCCAAACTATGGCTACACCTTC. It encodes CASSLGKGLPNYGYTF.

The CDR3 region is CASEDLDRVSEQYF. The CDR3 DNA is TGTGCCAGCGAAGATTTAGACAGGGTGAGCGAGCAGTACTTC. The rearrangement uses TRBV7-2 and TRBJ2-7, with 7 nucleotides matching TRBD1. Germline values: CDR1 SGHTA, CDR2 FQGNSA. The CDR3 length is 14 residues. J gave up 6 bases and V 8 bases, and 13 bases lay outside the gene matches.

The chain carries TRBV7-2 and TRBJ1-5, with no clear D. Germline V CDR1 and CDR2: SGHTA, FQGNSA. This CDR3 comprises 13 residues. V was cut by 1 base and J by 6 bases, with 7 bases left in between. Here the CDR3 DNA reads TGTGCCAGCAGCTTAGGACGAGTTCAGCCCCAGCATTTT. Its protein product is CASSLGRVQPQHF.

The chain joins TRBV29-1 to TRBJ2-1, with D unclear. The germline gives CDR1 SQVTM, CDR2 ANQGSEA. V was cut by 3 bases and J by 9 bases, with 9 bases left in between. This CDR3 is 11 amino acids long. CDR3 nucleotide sequence: TGCAGCGTTGAGAACTGGAGTGAGCAGTTCTTC. Its protein product is CSVENWSEQFF.

The chain carries TRBV18 and TRBJ1-2; possibly TRBD1 for D (5 bases). Trimming left V 6 bases short and J 0 bases short, with 17 bases between. Germline CDR1 is KGHSH and CDR2 is LQKENI. The CDR3 covers 16 residues. CDR3 sequence (DNA): TGTGCCAGCTCCCGACAAATAGACAGTACTAACTATGGCTACACCTTC. Translating gives CASSRQIDSTNYGYTF. Complete variable domain (other parts from reference TRBV18 and TRBJ1-2): NAGVMQNPRHLVRRRGQEARLRCSPMKGHSHVYWYRQLPEEGLKFMVYLQKENIIDESGMPKERFSAEFPKEGPSILRIQQVVRGDSAAYFCASSRQIDSTNYGYTFGSGTRLTVV.

The rearrangement uses TRBV9 and TRBJ1-1, with D perhaps matching TRBD1 (5 bases). The CDR3 is 14 residues long. V lost 3 bases to trimming and J lost 8 bases, with 17 bases between them. Germline CDR1 is SGDLS and CDR2 is YYNGEE. CDR3 coding DNA: TGTGCCAGCAGCGGAATCGGGACGGAATACGAAGCTTTCTTT. Protein sequence: CASSGIGTEYEAFF.

V gene TRBV27 combines with J gene TRBJ1-6; no clear D gene. The CDR3 spans 16 residues. Germline V lookup: CDR1 MNHEY, CDR2 SMNVEV (reference sequence). The V gene lost 5 bases and the J gene lost 5 bases, with 16 bases spanning the gap. The CDR3 region has the DNA TGTGCCAGCAGTCCCCGGGATGCCGGGGATAATTCACCCCTCCACTTT. It encodes CASSPRDAGDNSPLHF.

The chain uses TRBV12-3 or TRBV12-4 and TRBJ2-7, with D unclear. The CDR3 length is 12 residues. V was shortened by 5 bases and J by 2 bases, with 7 bases between the two germline ends. The CDR3 sequence: CASSIITYEQYF. For the CDR3, the DNA is TGTGCCAGCAGTATTATTACCTACGAGCAGTACTTC.